The 13 T cell receptor beta chains listed next were all sequenced from one sample in a study of T cell responses to AZD1222 COVID-19 vaccine. Sequenced by immunoSEQ multiplex PCR; TCRdb stores in-frame clones only, minus some. The sample lists over 100,000 clones, approximately 90% occurring once. The specimen was peripheral blood, collected on day 0 of AZD1222 vaccination. All receptors come from an adult in good health.

This clone was observed a single time. The chain joins TRBV5-1 to TRBJ2-1; 7 positions match TRBD2. The CDR3 is made up of 15 amino acids. Germline CDR1 SGHRS, CDR2 YFSETQ. The J segment lost 5 bases and the V segment lost 1 base, leaving 6 bases of the junction unmatched. This CDR3 is CASSLTTGGNNEQFF. As DNA, the CDR3 is TGCGCCAGCAGCTTGACAACGGGAGGAAACAATGAGCAGTTCTTC.

The gene calls are TRBV6-2 or TRBV6-3 and TRBJ1-3, with a possible D match to TRBD1 (6 bases). The CDR3 spans 17 residues. Germline-derived CDR1 and CDR2 are MNHEY and SVGEGT. Trimming stripped 5 bases from V and 9 bases from J, with 26 bases between. The CDR3 spells CASSALPGTQPRSTIYF. In DNA, the CDR3 is TGTGCCAGCAGTGCGCTCCCCGGGACACAGCCCCGTTCCACCATATATTTT.

This clone has just one count. The chain is built from TRBV6-5 and TRBJ2-3; D may be TRBD1 (6 bases). Germline lookup yields CDR1 MNHEY and CDR2 SVGAGI. This CDR3 has 15 residues. V was clipped by 6 bases and J by 4 bases, with 17 bases between them. The chain's CDR3 is CASSDPQGLSDTQYF. CDR3 in DNA: TGTGCCAGCAGCGATCCGCAGGGGCTTTCAGATACGCAGTATTTT.

This clone is medium-sized. J is TRBJ1-3 and V is TRBV30, with 8 nucleotides matching TRBD1. Per germline, CDR1 GTSNPN and CDR2 SVGIG (reference sequence). The CDR3 sequence is 14 residues long. Germline trimming cut 4 bases from V and 3 bases from J; bases unmatched to any gene: 5. CDR3 in DNA: TGTGCCTGGAATCAGGGGGCGGGTGGAAACACCATATATTTT. This encodes CAWNQGAGGNTIYF. The variable domain in full, with the rest retrieved from reference TRBV30 and TRBJ1-3, is SQTIHQWPATLVQPVGSPLSLECTVEGTSNPNLYWYRQAAGRGLQLLFYSVGIGQISSEVPQNLSASRPQDRQFILSSKKLLLSDSGFYLCAWNQGAGGNTIYFGEGSWLTVV.

This rearrangement joins TRBV9 to TRBJ1-1; D is unclear. Trimming took off 2 bases at V and 0 bases at J, with 11 bases between the two ends. Germline lookup yields CDR1 SGDLS and CDR2 YYNGEE. This CDR3 has 15 amino acids. CDR3 in DNA: TGTGCCAGCAGCGTCGGCAGTACCATGAACACTGAAGCTTTCTTT. It translates to CASSVGSTMNTEAFF. Supplemented by reference TRBV9 and TRBJ1-1, the full variable domain reads DSGVTQTPKHLITATGQRVTLRCSPRSGDLSVYWYQQSLDQGLQFLIQYYNGEERAKGNILERFSAQQFPDLHSELNLSSLELGDSALYFCASSVGSTMNTEAFFGQGTRLTVV.

The chain links TRBV6-5 to TRBJ1-4; possible D gene TRBD1, 5 bases. Per the germline V gene, CDR1 is MNHEY and CDR2 is SVGAGI. The CDR3 is 15 residues long. The germline V and J ends were trimmed by 7 bases and 4 bases, with 16 bases remaining between them. The CDR3 is CASNPGGGINEKLFF. The CDR3 DNA reads as TGTGCCAGCAATCCTGGGGGAGGCATTAATGAAAAACTGTTTTTT.

This clone was detected once. The chain combines TRBV4-1 with TRBJ2-4; D possibly corresponds to TRBD1 (5 bases). V was shortened by 1 base and J by 1 base, with 14 bases between the two germline ends. Germline-derived CDR1 and CDR2 are MGHRA and YSYEKL. This CDR3 has 17 residues. In DNA, the CDR3 is TGCGCCAGCAGCCAAGGAGAGTGGGGCCTGGCCAAAAACATTCAGTACTTC. Protein product: CASSQGEWGLAKNIQYF.

The chain recombines TRBV29-1 with TRBJ2-3; D remains unclear. Germline V gives CDR1 SQVTM, CDR2 ANQGSEA. Between the trimmed V and J ends, which lost 2 bases and 1 base, there was a span of 4 bases. The CDR3 loop spans 12 amino acids. The CDR3 DNA follows: TGCAGCGTTGAACAGGGCACAGATACGCAGTATTTT. This sequence encodes CSVEQGTDTQYF.

The sample holds a few counts of this clone. This CDR3 reads CASSLSDGNYGYTF. DNA for the CDR3: TGTGCCAGCAGCTTATCGGACGGTAACTATGGCTACACCTTC. This rearrangement joins TRBV7-9 to TRBJ1-2; unclear D gene. V lost 2 bases to trimming and J lost 1 base, with 8 bases between them. From germline, CDR1 is SEHNR and CDR2 FQNEAQ (reference sequence). The CDR3 is made up of 14 amino acids.

V usage is TRBV30 and J usage is TRBJ2-5, with 10 bases lining up with TRBD2. This CDR3 has 15 residues. Trimming removed 7 bases from V and 0 bases from J; junction bases left unmatched: 8. CDR1 is GTSNPN and CDR2 is SVGIG in the germline V gene (reference sequence). The CDR3 loop is CALTGLAVHQETQYF. The CDR3 region has the DNA TGTGCCTTAACAGGACTAGCGGTGCACCAAGAGACCCAGTACTTC.

This chain connects TRBV6-4 to TRBJ1-6, with D perhaps matching TRBD1 (5 bases). The V and J ends lost 0 bases and 4 bases respectively, with 10 bases between them. Germline loops: CDR1 MRHNA, CDR2 SNTAGT. The CDR3 is 16 residues long. DNA for the CDR3: TGTGCCAGCAGTGACTCGTGGGGCTTTTATAATTCACCCCTCCACTTT. As protein: CASSDSWGFYNSPLHF.

The rearrangement uses TRBV12-3 or TRBV12-4 and TRBJ1-3; D gene uncertain. The CDR3 extends over 12 amino acids. V lost 7 bases and J 3 bases, leaving 7 bases between the germline ends. This CDR3 is CASISDGNTIYF. Written as DNA, the CDR3 is TGTGCCAGCATCTCAGATGGAAACACCATATATTTT.

This sequence joins TRBV11-2 and TRBJ2-5, with D possibly being TRBD1 (6 bases). The germline V gene encodes CDR1 SGHAT and CDR2 FQNNGV. This CDR3 spans 16 amino acids. V lost 5 bases, J lost 2 bases, and 18 bases lay in between. CDR3 bases: TGTGCCAGCAGCCGCCGGGCTGGCAGGGGTCAAGAGACCCAGTACTTC. Protein product: CASSRRAGRGQETQYF.